This is a list of T cell receptor beta chains from one sample in a study of shared clonotypes between healthy human individuals. Assay used: immunoSEQ multiplex PCR; TCRdb lists only in-frame clones, some missing. The table includes approximately 640,000 clones, 55% to 75% detected once. Sequencing input: memory CD4+ T cells sorted from blood. The receptor source for this set is a woman aged 25 to 39 in good health. Each CDR3 is given without its conserved first and last residue. The order of the fields is J gene, V gene, CDR3 protein.

TRBJ2-7 | TRBV19 | ASSNPSGSNYEQY
TRBJ1-4 | TRBV28 | ASHSRGLVF
TRBJ2-3 | TRBV5-4 | ASSHPTGGDTQY
TRBJ2-5 | TRBV7-9 | ASSLAMASLHQETQY
TRBJ2-7 | TRBV7-9 | ASSLLTSRREQY
TRBJ2-4 | TRBV7-2 | ASSPLTTRYIQY
TRBJ2-1 | TRBV14 | ASSSRPAGFPLNEQF
TRBJ2-7 | TRBV9 | ASSVVGGSHEQY
TRBJ2-7 | TRBV6-5 | ASSYSGYSYEQY
TRBJ1-4 | TRBV6-5 | ASSYGPRTGDEKLF
TRBJ1-5 | TRBV28 | ASSPQGARNQPQH
TRBJ2-5 | TRBV5-1 | ASSRGTGMSETQY
TRBJ1-2 | TRBV10-2 | ASRGAGGNGYT
TRBJ2-7 | TRBV4-2 | ASSQEKTSAPYEQY
TRBJ2-7 | TRBV5-1 | ASSVVGSYEQY
TRBJ1-4 | TRBV5-1 | ASSSGTGDEKLF